This T cell receptor beta chain was sequenced for a study of spatial heterogeneity in lung cancer. At the level of the study: Beta-chain sequences were consistently detected more often than alpha-chain sequences. TCR and UMI combinations that were unique each appeared, on average, more than ten times in raw reads.

This clonotype was seen at least ten times. This sample's time point: sample taken at primary tumor resection. Whole RNA obtained from tumor, nontumor lung or frozen PBMC underwent sequencing without sorting. Every TCR cDNA molecule carried a tag that served as a unique molecular identifier. TCRdb reanalysed the 5' RACE reads using MiXCR and keeps one entry per CDR3 protein. In the table there are some 100,000 distinct CDR3 sequences, roughly 10% of which are singletons. V was cut by 4 bases and J by 7 bases, with 20 bases left in between. Germline-derived CDR1 and CDR2 are SQVTM and ANQGSEA. CDR3 size: 14 residues.

The V call is TRBV29-1, the J call TRBJ2-7; perhaps D is TRBD1 or TRBD2 (5 bases each). This TCR was recovered from a male donor with early-stage non-small cell lung cancer. The sample here was PBMCs, taken at surgery. The CDR3 reads CSVGAWGTREEQYF. The CDR3 region has the DNA TGCAGCGTTGGGGCATGGGGGACCCGGGAAGAGCAGTACTTC.